These 8 T cell receptor beta chains were all obtained from the same sample, sequenced in a study of T cells in Graves' hyperthyroidism and ophthalmopathy. RNA transcripts provided the source from which TCR beta CDR3 regions were amplified. Using the HTBI primer set, a first-round RT-PCR was run on the TCR CDR3. MiXCR, run by TCRdb on the multiplex PCR reads, gives a single entry per CDR3 protein. The sample shows about 520,000 distinct CDR3 sequences, roughly 24% of them seen only once. Specimen: blood. These receptor sequences come from a woman in her twenties or thirties with Graves' ophthalmopathy.

Ten or more counts support this clonotype. This sequence joins TRBV6-1 and TRBJ1-1, with a weak D call TRBD1 (6 bases). The CDR3 covers 12 residues. CDR1 is MNHNS, CDR2 SASEGT, per germline. The V end was cut by 10 bases, the J end by 4 bases, with 13 bases between. The CDR3 loop is CATQGMGTEAFF. For the CDR3, the DNA is TGTGCCACACAGGGTATGGGCACTGAAGCTTTCTTT.

This clonotype was counted ten times or more. CDR3 region: CASLNGEGLNTEAFF. The DNA of the CDR3 is TGTGCCAGCCTCAATGGGGAGGGTCTGAACACTGAAGCTTTCTTT. The chain joins TRBV2 to TRBJ1-1; D remains unclear. The CDR3 runs 15 residues. Germline V lookup: CDR1 SNHLY, CDR2 FYNNEI. Trimming stripped 8 bases from V and 0 bases from J, with 16 bases between.

The CDR3 here is CSVGQDDGYTF. The CDR3 DNA sequence: TGCAGCGTTGGACAGGACGATGGCTACACCTTC. This chain connects TRBV29-1 to TRBJ1-2, with D tentatively TRBD1 (6 bases). Per the germline V gene, CDR1 is SQVTM and CDR2 is ANQGSEA. V was cut by 4 bases and J by 6 bases, with 9 bases left in between. The CDR3 is made up of 11 amino acids. Full variable domain (remainder filled in from reference TRBV29-1 and TRBJ1-2): SAVISQKPSRDICQRGTSLTIQCQVDSQVTMMFWYRQQPGQSLTLIATANQGSEATYESGFVIDKFPISRPNLTFSTLTVSNMSPEDSSIYLCSVGQDDGYTFGSGTRLTVV.

This clonotype was detected only a few times. V gene TRBV30 combines with J gene TRBJ1-5; D is undetermined. V was cut by 2 bases and J by 4 bases, with 18 bases left in between. The germline CDR1 and CDR2 sequences are GTSNPN and SVGIG (reference sequence). This CDR3 comprises 16 residues. The DNA of the CDR3 is TGTGCCTGGAGTCCAACGAGTGGAAAGATAAATCAGCCCCAGCATTTT. Translating it yields CAWSPTSGKINQPQHF.

The V and J genes are TRBV20-1 and TRBJ2-2; perhaps TRBD1 as D (5 bases). V was cut by 8 bases and J by 2 bases, with 15 bases left in between. CDR1 is DFQATT and CDR2 is SNEGSKA in the germline V gene (reference sequence). The CDR3 covers 14 residues. The CDR3 DNA reads TGCAGTACTTCAGGGCGAACTAACACCGGGGAGCTGTTTTTT. It specifies CSTSGRTNTGELFF.

At least ten counts were recorded for this clonotype. The chain employs TRBV7-2 and TRBJ2-7, with 7 bases matching TRBD1. The germline V gene has CDR1 SGHTA and CDR2 FQGNSA. CDR3 length: 15 residues. V trimming: 7 bases; J trimming: 2 bases; junction bases outside the gene matches: 11. The CDR3 spells CASTFATGDTYEQYF. The CDR3 nucleotides are TGTGCCAGCACCTTCGCTACAGGGGACACCTACGAGCAGTACTTC.

The chain carries TRBV12-3 or TRBV12-4 and TRBJ1-2, with 8 bases aligning to TRBD1. The length of the CDR3 is 13 residues. V lost 6 bases to trimming and J lost 6 bases; unmatched junction nucleotides: 6. The CDR3 DNA reads TGTGCCAGCAGCCAGGGGGCGCGGGATGGCTACACCTTC. The encoded protein is CASSQGARDGYTF.

This clonotype was found many times. The J gene is TRBJ1-5, the V gene TRBV15, with D possibly TRBD1 on 5 matching bases. Per germline, CDR1 LNHNV and CDR2 YYDKDF (reference sequence). The CDR3 is 15 amino acids. Trimming left V 1 base short and J 6 bases short, with 13 bases between. Here the CDR3 DNA reads TGTGCCACCAGCAGAGGTCCCAGGGACGGTCAGCCCCAGCATTTT. This codes for CATSRGPRDGQPQHF. Drawing the rest from reference TRBV15 and TRBJ1-5, the complete variable domain is DAMVIQNPRYQVTQFGKPVTLSCSQTLNHNVMYWYQQKSSQAPKLLFHYYDKDFNNEADTPDNFQSRRPNTSFCFLDIRSPGLGDTAMYLCATSRGPRDGQPQHFGDGTRLSIL.